Listed below are T cell receptor beta chains from one sample, sequenced in a study of shared T cell receptors in the human thymus. Assay used: immunoSEQ multiplex PCR; TCRdb lists only in-frame clones, some missing. Of just under 550,000 clones in the sample, 75% to 80% were seen once. The same sample was also studied in work on human thymus T cells.

The sample was thymocytes. Receptors were obtained from a boy younger than two with a congenital heart defect. CDR3s include the opening cysteine and the closing phenylalanine or tryptophan. Each record gives: J gene, D gene, clone size, V gene, CDR3 DNA, CDR3 protein. A D gene is named only where the DNA matches it firmly. The size of a clone is reported for some rows only, either as once, few or many, or as a class for expanded clones.

j_call: TRBJ2-7; d_call: TRBD2; clone_size: .; v_call: TRBV27; cdr3_nt: TGTGCCAGCAGTCGTCGACTAGCGGGTTACGAGCAGTACTTC; cdr3_aa: CASSRRLAGYEQYF
j_call: TRBJ1-4; d_call: .; clone_size: few; v_call: TRBV5-8; cdr3_nt: TGTGCCAGCAGCTGGGGGCAGAGGGGGAAGGAAAAACTGTTTTTT; cdr3_aa: CASSWGQRGKEKLFF
j_call: TRBJ1-5; d_call: TRBD1; clone_size: .; v_call: TRBV6-5; cdr3_nt: TGTGCCAGCAGATACAGGGGAAGCAATCAGCCCCAGCATTTT; cdr3_aa: CASRYRGSNQPQHF
j_call: TRBJ1-1; d_call: .; clone_size: few; v_call: TRBV4-3; cdr3_nt: TGCGCCAGCAGCCAAGTCTTCGACAGATTAAACACTGAAGCTTTCTTT; cdr3_aa: CASSQVFDRLNTEAFF
j_call: TRBJ2-3; d_call: .; clone_size: few; v_call: TRBV4-3; cdr3_nt: TGCGCCAGCAGCCAAGGTTTAGCGACCCTCACAGATACGCAGTATTTT; cdr3_aa: CASSQGLATLTDTQYF
j_call: TRBJ1-4; d_call: .; clone_size: few; v_call: TRBV2; cdr3_nt: TGTGCCAGCAGGGCCCGGGGGTCGGTCGCAGAAAAACTGTTTTTT; cdr3_aa: CASRARGSVAEKLFF
j_call: TRBJ2-1; d_call: TRBD1; clone_size: .; v_call: TRBV19; cdr3_nt: TGTGCCAGTAGTGCCAGGCGCAGGGGGAATGAGCAGTTCTTC; cdr3_aa: CASSARRRGNEQFF
j_call: TRBJ1-3; d_call: .; clone_size: .; v_call: TRBV30; cdr3_nt: TGTGCCTGGAGTGTACACTCTCTAAACCGAAACAGGGACTCTGGAAACACCATATATTTT; cdr3_aa: CAWSVHSLNRNRDSGNTIYF
j_call: TRBJ2-4; d_call: TRBD2; clone_size: .; v_call: TRBV7-2; cdr3_nt: TGTGCCAGCAGCCCAGGGGGACTAGCGGGAGCCTCAGCCAAAAACATTCAGTACTTC; cdr3_aa: CASSPGGLAGASAKNIQYF
j_call: TRBJ1-1; d_call: .; clone_size: .; v_call: TRBV12-5; cdr3_nt: TGTGCTAGTGGTTTGGGACACTCCTTGAGCACTGAAGCTTTCTTT; cdr3_aa: CASGLGHSLSTEAFF
j_call: TRBJ1-1; d_call: .; clone_size: .; v_call: TRBV7-2; cdr3_nt: TGTGCCAGCAGCCCAACATCGAACACTGAAGCTTTCTTT; cdr3_aa: CASSPTSNTEAFF
j_call: TRBJ2-3; d_call: .; clone_size: .; v_call: TRBV7-2; cdr3_nt: TGTGCCAGCAGCTTGAAAGTAAGCGGGCGCCCTAGCACAGATACGCAGTATTTT; cdr3_aa: CASSLKVSGRPSTDTQYF
j_call: TRBJ2-7; d_call: .; clone_size: .; v_call: TRBV4-2; cdr3_nt: TGTGCCAGCAGATTGGATCCGGGACAAGAGCCTCCCTACGAGCAGTACTTC; cdr3_aa: CASRLDPGQEPPYEQYF
j_call: TRBJ2-7; d_call: .; clone_size: .; v_call: TRBV11-3; cdr3_nt: TGTGCCAGCAGCAGGGACTCAAAGGGGGAGCAGTACTTC; cdr3_aa: CASSRDSKGEQYF
j_call: TRBJ2-1; d_call: .; clone_size: few; v_call: TRBV19; cdr3_nt: TGTGCCAGTACCCCCCGGGACAAGAGCTCCTACAATGAGCAGTTCTTC; cdr3_aa: CASTPRDKSSYNEQFF
j_call: TRBJ2-7; d_call: .; clone_size: .; v_call: TRBV14; cdr3_nt: TGTGCCAGCAGTGAGACGACAGTTTCCTACGAGCAGTACTTC; cdr3_aa: CASSETTVSYEQYF
j_call: TRBJ2-7; d_call: .; clone_size: .; v_call: TRBV7-2; cdr3_nt: TGTGCCAGCAGCTTATCCCCAGCGGAACTCAACCGGTACGAGCAGTACTTC; cdr3_aa: CASSLSPAELNRYEQYF
j_call: TRBJ2-5; d_call: TRBD1; clone_size: .; v_call: TRBV7-9; cdr3_nt: TGTGCCAGCAGCTTAGCAACAGGGGTCAAGGGGGAGACCCAGTACTTC; cdr3_aa: CASSLATGVKGETQYF
j_call: TRBJ2-5; d_call: .; clone_size: .; v_call: TRBV10-2; cdr3_nt: TGCGCCAGCAGTGAGTCAAGGGGCGAAGAGACCCAGTACTTC; cdr3_aa: CASSESRGEETQYF
j_call: TRBJ2-7; d_call: .; clone_size: .; v_call: TRBV27; cdr3_nt: TGTGCCAGCAGTTTAAGGGGGTCAGGAAACTACGAGCAGTACTTC; cdr3_aa: CASSLRGSGNYEQYF
j_call: TRBJ2-1; d_call: TRBD2; clone_size: .; v_call: TRBV25-1; cdr3_nt: TGTGCCAGCAGTACCCCGGGACTAGCGGACAATGAGCAGTTCTTC; cdr3_aa: CASSTPGLADNEQFF
j_call: TRBJ1-1; d_call: TRBD1; clone_size: .; v_call: TRBV27; cdr3_nt: TGTGCCAGCAGTTTCCAGGGGGAGAAGGTAGCTTTCTTT; cdr3_aa: CASSFQGEKVAFF
j_call: TRBJ1-1; d_call: TRBD1; clone_size: .; v_call: TRBV28; cdr3_nt: TGTGCCAGCAGTTCTAGGGTAGACAGGGGCCCAAACACTGAAGCTTTCTTT; cdr3_aa: CASSSRVDRGPNTEAFF
j_call: TRBJ2-1; d_call: TRBD1; clone_size: once; v_call: TRBV7-2; cdr3_nt: TGTGCCAGCAGCTCCGATGGCTGGACAGGGCCCTTCTTC; cdr3_aa: CASSSDGWTGPFF
j_call: TRBJ1-5; d_call: .; clone_size: few; v_call: TRBV20-1; cdr3_nt: TGCAGTGCCAATTCCGGGGTCCAGCATTTT; cdr3_aa: CSANSGVQHF
j_call: TRBJ2-1; d_call: .; clone_size: .; v_call: TRBV4-3; cdr3_nt: TGCGCCAGCAGCCAAGATCCCAACTCCGGCTCCTACAATGAGCAGTTCTTC; cdr3_aa: CASSQDPNSGSYNEQFF